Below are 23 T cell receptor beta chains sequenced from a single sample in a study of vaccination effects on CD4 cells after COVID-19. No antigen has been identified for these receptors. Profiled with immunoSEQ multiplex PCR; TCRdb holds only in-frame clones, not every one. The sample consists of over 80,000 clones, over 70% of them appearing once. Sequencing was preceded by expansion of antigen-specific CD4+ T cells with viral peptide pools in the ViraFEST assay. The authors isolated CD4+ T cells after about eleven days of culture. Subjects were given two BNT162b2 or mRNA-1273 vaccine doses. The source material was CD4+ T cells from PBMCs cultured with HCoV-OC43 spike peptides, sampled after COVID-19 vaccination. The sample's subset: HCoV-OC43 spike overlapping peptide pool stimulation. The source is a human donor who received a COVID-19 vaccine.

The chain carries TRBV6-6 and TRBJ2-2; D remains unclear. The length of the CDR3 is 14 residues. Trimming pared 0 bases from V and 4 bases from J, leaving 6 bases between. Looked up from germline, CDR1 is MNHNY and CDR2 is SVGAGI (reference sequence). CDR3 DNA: TGTGCCAGCAGTTACTCGGCTTCCACCGGGGAGCTGTTTTTT. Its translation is CASSYSASTGELFF.

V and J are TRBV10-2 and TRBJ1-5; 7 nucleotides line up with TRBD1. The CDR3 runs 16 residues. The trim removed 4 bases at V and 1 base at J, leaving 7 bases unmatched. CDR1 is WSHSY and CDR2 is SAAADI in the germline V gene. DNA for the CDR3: TGCGCCAGCAGTGCGACAGGGAGGGAAAGCAATCAGCCCCAGCATTTT. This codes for CASSATGRESNQPQHF.

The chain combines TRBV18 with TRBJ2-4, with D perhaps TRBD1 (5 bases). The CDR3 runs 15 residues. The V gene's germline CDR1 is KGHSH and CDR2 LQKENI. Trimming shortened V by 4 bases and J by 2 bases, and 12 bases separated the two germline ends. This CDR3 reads CASSLLQGTKNIQYF. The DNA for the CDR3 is TGTGCCAGCTCACTCCTCCAGGGTACCAAAAACATTCAGTACTTC.

This chain's CDR3 is CASSQVKAAGGSNQPQHF. The CDR3 DNA sequence: TGCGCCAGCAGCCAAGTAAAGGCGGCAGGGGGGAGCAATCAGCCCCAGCATTTT. This chain connects TRBV4-3 to TRBJ1-5; 7 bases map to TRBD1. Looked up from germline, CDR1 is LGHNA and CDR2 is YSLEER. V shed 1 base, J shed 1 base, and the junction held 10 bases outside the gene matches. CDR3 length: 18 amino acids.

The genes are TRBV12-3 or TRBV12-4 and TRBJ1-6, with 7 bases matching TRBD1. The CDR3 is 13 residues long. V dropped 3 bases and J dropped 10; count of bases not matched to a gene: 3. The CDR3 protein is CASSLTGTSPLHF. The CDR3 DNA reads TGTGCCAGCAGTTTGACAGGGACATCACCCCTCCACTTT.

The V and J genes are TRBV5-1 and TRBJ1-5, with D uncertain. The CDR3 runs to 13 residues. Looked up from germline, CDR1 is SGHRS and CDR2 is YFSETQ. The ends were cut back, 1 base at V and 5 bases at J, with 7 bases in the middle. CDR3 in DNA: TGCGCCAGCAGCTTGTCCATCCATCAGCCCCAGCATTTT. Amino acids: CASSLSIHQPQHF.

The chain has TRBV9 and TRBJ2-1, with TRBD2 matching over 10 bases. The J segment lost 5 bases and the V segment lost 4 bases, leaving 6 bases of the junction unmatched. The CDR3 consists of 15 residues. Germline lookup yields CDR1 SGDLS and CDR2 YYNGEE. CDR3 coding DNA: TGTGCCAGCAGCCTTACTAGCGGGGTACACAATGAGCAGTTCTTC. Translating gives CASSLTSGVHNEQFF.

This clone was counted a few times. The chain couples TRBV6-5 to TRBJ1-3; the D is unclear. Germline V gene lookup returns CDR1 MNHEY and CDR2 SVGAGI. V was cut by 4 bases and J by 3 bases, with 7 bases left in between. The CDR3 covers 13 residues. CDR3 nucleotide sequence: TGTGCCAGCAGTTCGCGGGGTGGAAACACCATATATTTT. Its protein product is CASSSRGGNTIYF.

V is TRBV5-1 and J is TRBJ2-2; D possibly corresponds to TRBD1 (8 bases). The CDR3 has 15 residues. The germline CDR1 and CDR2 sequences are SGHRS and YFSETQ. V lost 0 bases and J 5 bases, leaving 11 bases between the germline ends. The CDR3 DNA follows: TGCGCCAGCAGCTTGGTACAGGGGGGGACCGGGGAGCTGTTTTTT. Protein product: CASSLVQGGTGELFF.

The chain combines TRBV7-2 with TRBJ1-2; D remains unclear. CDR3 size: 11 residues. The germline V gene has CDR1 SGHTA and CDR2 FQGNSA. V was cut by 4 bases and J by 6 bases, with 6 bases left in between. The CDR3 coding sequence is TGTGCCAGCAGCTCGCGGGATGGCTACACCTTC. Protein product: CASSSRDGYTF.

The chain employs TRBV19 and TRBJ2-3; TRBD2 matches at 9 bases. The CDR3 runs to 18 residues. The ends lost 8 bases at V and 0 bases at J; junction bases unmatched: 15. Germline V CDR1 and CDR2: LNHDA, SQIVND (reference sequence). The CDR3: CASRAGGYNPKSTDTQYF. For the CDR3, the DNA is TGTGCCAGTCGAGCGGGGGGATACAATCCGAAAAGCACAGATACGCAGTATTTT. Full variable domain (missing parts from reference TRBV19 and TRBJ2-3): DGGITQSPKYLFRKEGQNVTLSCEQNLNHDAMYWYRQDPGQGLRLIYYSQIVNDFQKGDIAEGYSVSREKKESFPLTVTSAQKNPTAFYLCASRAGGYNPKSTDTQYFGPGTRLTVL.

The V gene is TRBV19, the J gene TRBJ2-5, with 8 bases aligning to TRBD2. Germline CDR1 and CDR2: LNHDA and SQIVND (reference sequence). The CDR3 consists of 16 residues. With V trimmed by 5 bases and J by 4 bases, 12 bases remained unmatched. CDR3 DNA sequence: TGTGCCAGTAGTGCCAGAGCGGGGGTCACGGGAGAGACCCAGTACTTC. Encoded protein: CASSARAGVTGETQYF. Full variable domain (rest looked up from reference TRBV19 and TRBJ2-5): DGGITQSPKYLFRKEGQNVTLSCEQNLNHDAMYWYRQDPGQGLRLIYYSQIVNDFQKGDIAEGYSVSREKKESFPLTVTSAQKNPTAFYLCASSARAGVTGETQYFGPGTRLLVL.

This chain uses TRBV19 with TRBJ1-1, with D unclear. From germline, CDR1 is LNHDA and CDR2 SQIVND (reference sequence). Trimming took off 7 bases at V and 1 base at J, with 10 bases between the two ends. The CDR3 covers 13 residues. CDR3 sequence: CASNVGANTEAFF. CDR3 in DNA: TGTGCCAGTAACGTGGGCGCGAACACTGAAGCTTTCTTT.

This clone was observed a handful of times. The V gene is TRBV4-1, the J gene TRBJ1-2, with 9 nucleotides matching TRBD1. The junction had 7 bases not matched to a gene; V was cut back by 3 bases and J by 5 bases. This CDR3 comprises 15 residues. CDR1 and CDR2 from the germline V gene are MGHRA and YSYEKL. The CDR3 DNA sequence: TGCGCCAGCAGCCAGACCGGGACAGGGTATTATGGCTACACCTTC. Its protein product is CASSQTGTGYYGYTF.

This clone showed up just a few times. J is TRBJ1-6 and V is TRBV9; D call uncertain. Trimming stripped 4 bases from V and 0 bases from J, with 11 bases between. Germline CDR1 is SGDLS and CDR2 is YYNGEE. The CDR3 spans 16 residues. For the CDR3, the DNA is TGTGCCAGCAGCCCCAGCGGTAGCTCCTATAATTCACCCCTCCACTTT. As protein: CASSPSGSSYNSPLHF.

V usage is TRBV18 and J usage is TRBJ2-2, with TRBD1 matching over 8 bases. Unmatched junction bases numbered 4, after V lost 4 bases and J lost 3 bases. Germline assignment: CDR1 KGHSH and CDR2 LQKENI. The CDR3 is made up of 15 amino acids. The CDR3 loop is CASSRGTGYTGELFF. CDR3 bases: TGTGCCAGCTCACGAGGGACAGGCTACACCGGGGAGCTGTTTTTT.

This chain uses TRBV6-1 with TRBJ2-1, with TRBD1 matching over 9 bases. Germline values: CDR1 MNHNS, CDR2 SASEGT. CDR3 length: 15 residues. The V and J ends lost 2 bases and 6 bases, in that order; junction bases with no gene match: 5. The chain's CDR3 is CASSEPGTGSNEQFF. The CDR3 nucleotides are TGTGCCAGCAGTGAACCAGGGACAGGGTCCAATGAGCAGTTCTTC.

The CDR3 region is CASSRHRDGGFSSPLHF. The CDR3 coding sequence is TGTGCCAGCAGCCGCCACCGGGACGGAGGGTTCTCTTCACCCCTCCACTTT. The chain employs TRBV7-2 and TRBJ1-6; TRBD1 might be the D (5 bases). Per germline, CDR1 SGHTA and CDR2 FQGNSA. Trimming pared 5 bases from V and 9 bases from J, leaving 23 bases between. CDR3 size: 17 residues.

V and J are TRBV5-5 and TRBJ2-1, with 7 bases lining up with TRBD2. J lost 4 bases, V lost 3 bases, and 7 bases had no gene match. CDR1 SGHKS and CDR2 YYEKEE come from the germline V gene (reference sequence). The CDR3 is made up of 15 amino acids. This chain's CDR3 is CASSSGGSFYNEQFF. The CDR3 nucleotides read TGTGCCAGCAGCTCGGGGGGTTCTTTTTACAATGAGCAGTTCTTC.

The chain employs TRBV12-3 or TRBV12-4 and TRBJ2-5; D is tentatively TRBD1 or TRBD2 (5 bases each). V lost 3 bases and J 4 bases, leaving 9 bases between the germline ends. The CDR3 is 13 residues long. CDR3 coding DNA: TGTGCCAGCAGTTTTTTGGGGGTAGAGACCCAGTACTTC. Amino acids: CASSFLGVETQYF.

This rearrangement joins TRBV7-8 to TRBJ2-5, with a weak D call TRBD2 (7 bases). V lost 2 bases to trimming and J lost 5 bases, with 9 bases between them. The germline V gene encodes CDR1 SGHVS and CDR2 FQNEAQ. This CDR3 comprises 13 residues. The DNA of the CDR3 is TGTGCCAGCAGCTTAAGGGGGGGGGAGACCCAGTACTTC. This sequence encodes CASSLRGGETQYF.

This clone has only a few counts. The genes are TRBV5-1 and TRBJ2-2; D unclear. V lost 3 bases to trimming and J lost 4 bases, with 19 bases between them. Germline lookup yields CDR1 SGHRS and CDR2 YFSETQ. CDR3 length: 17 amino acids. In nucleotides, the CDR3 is TGCGCCAGCAGCTCCATAGTACGGGCCGCCGTCACCGGGGAGCTGTTTTTT. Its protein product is CASSSIVRAAVTGELFF.

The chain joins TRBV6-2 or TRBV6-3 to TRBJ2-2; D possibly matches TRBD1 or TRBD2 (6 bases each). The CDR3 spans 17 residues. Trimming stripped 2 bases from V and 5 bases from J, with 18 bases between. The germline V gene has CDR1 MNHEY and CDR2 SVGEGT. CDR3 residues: CASSYLRWGAGTGELFF. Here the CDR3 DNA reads TGTGCCAGCAGTTACCTCCGATGGGGGGCAGGGACCGGGGAGCTGTTTTTT.